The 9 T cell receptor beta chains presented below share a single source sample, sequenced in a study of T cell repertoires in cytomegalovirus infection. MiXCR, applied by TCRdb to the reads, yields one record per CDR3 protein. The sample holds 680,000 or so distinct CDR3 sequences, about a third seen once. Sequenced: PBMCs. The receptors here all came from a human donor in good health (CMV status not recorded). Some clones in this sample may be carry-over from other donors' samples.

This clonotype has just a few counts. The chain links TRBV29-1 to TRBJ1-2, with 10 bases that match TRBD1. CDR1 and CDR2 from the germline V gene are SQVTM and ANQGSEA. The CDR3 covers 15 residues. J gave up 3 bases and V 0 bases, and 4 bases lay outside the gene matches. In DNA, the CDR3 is TGCAGCGTTGAAGATCTGGACAGGGGGGACTATGGCTACACCTTC. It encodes CSVEDLDRGDYGYTF.

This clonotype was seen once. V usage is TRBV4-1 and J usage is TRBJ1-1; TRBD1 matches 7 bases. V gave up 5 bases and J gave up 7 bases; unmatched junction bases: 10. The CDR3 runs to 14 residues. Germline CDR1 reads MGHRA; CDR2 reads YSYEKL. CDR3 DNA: TGCGCCAGCAGCGTCAGACAGGGAACCTTTGAAGCTTTCTTT. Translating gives CASSVRQGTFEAFF.

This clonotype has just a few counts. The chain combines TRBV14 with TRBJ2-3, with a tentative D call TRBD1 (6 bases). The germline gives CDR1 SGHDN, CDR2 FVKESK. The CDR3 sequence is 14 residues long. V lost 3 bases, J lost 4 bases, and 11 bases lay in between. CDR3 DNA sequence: TGTGCCAGCAGCCACGCAGGGGCCGCAGATACGCAGTATTTT. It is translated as CASSHAGAADTQYF.

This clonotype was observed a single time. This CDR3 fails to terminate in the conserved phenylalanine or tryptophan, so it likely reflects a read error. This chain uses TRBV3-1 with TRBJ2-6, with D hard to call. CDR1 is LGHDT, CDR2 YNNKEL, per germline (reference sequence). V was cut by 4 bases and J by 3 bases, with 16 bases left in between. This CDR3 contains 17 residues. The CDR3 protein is CASSPLPTVIGANVLTL. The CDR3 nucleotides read TGTGCCAGCAGCCCGCTTCCTACAGTAATTGGGGCCAACGTCCTGACTTTA.

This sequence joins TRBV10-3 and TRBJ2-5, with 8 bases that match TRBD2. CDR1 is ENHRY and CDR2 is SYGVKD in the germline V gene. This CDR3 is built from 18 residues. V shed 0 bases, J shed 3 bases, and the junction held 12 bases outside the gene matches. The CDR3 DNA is TGTGCCATCAGTGAGTCACGACCCGGACTAGCAACCAAAGAGACCCAGTACTTC. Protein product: CAISESRPGLATKETQYF.

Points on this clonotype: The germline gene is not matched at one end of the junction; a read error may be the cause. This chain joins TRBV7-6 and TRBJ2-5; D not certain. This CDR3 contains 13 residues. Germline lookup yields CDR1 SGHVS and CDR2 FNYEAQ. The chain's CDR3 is CASSREYVETQYF. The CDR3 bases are TGTGCTAGCAGCCGAGAGTACGTCGAGACCCAGTACTTC. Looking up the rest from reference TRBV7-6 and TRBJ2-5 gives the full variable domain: GAGVSQSPRYKVTKRGQDVALRCDPISGHVSLYWYRQALGQGPEFLTYFNYEAQQDKSGLPNDRFSAERPEGSISTLTIQRTEQRDSAMYRCASSREYVETQYFGPGTRLLVL.

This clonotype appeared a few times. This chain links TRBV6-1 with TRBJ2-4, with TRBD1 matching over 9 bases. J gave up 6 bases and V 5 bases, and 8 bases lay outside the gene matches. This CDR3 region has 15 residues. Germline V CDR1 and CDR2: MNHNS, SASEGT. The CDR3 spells CASSFTGQGRNIQYF. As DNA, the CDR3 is TGTGCCAGCAGTTTCACCGGACAGGGGAGAAACATTCAGTACTTC.

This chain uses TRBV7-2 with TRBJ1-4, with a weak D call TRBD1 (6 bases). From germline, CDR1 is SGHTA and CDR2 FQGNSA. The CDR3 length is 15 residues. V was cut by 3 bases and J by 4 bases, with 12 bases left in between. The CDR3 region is CASSFEGGYNEKLFF. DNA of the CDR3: TGTGCCAGCAGCTTCGAAGGGGGATATAATGAAAAACTGTTTTTT. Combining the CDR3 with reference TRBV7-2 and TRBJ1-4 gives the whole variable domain GAGVSQSPSNKVTEKGKDVELRCDPISGHTALYWYRQSLGQGLEFLIYFQGNSAPDKSGLPSDRFSAERTGGSVSTLTIQRTQQEDSAVYLCASSFEGGYNEKLFFGSGTQLSVL.

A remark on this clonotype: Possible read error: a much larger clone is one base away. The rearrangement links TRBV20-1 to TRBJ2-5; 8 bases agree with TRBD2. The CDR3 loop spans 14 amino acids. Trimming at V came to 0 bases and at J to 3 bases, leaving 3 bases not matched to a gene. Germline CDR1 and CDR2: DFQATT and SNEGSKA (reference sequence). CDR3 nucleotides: TGCAGTGCTAGAGACGGGGGGGCCGAAGAGACCCAGTACTTC. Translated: CSARDGGAEETQYF.